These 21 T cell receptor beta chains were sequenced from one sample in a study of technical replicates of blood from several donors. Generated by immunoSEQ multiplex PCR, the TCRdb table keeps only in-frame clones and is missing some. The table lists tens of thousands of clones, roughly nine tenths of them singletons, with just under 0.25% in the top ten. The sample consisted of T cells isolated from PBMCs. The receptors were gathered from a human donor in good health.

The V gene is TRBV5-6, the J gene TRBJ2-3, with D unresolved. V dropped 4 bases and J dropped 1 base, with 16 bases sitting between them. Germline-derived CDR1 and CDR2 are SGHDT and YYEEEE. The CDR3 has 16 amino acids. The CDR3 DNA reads TGTGCCAGCAGCGAGGTAGGCGTCAGAGGCACAGATACGCAGTATTTT. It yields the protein CASSEVGVRGTDTQYF.

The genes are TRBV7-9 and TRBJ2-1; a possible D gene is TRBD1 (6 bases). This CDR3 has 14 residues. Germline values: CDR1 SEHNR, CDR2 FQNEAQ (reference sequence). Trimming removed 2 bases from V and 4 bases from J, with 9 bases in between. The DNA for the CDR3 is TGTGCCAGCAGCTTATCAGGGGATTACAATGAGCAGTTCTTC. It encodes CASSLSGDYNEQFF.

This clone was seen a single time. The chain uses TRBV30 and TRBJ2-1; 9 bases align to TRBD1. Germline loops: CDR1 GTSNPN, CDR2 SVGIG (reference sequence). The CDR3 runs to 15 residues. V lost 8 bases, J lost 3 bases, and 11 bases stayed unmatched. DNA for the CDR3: TGTGCCGGGGCCCCCGCGGGACAGGGCTACAATGAGCAGTTCTTC. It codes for CAGAPAGQGYNEQFF.

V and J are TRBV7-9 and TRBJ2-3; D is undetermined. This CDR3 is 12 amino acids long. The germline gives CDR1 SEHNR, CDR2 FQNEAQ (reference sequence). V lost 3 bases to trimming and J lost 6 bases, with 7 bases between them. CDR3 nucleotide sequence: TGTGCCAGCAGCTTGTCGAGGGATACGCAGTATTTT. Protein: CASSLSRDTQYF.

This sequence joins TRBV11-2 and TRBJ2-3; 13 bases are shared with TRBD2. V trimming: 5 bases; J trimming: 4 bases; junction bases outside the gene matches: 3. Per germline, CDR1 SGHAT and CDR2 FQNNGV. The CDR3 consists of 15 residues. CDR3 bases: TGTGCCAGCAGCGTCGGACTAGCGGGAGCAGATACGCAGTATTTT. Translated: CASSVGLAGADTQYF.

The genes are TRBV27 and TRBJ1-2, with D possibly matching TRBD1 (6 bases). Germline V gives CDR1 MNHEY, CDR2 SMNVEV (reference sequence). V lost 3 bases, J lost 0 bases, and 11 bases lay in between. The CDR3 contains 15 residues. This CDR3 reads CASSFGGRTNYGYTF. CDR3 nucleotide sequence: TGTGCCAGCAGTTTTGGGGGCAGGACTAACTATGGCTACACCTTC.

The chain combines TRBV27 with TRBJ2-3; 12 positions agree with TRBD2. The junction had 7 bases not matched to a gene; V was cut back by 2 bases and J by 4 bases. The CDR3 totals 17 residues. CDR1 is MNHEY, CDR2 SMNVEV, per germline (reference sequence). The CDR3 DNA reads TGTGCCAGCAGTTTACCACGACTAGCGGGAGTAGCAGATACGCAGTATTTT. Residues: CASSLPRLAGVADTQYF.

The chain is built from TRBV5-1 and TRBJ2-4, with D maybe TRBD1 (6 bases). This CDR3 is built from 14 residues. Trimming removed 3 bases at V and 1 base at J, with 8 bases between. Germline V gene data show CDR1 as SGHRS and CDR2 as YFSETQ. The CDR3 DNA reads TGCGCCAGCAGCTCCGGACAGGCCAAAAACATTCAGTACTTC. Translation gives CASSSGQAKNIQYF.

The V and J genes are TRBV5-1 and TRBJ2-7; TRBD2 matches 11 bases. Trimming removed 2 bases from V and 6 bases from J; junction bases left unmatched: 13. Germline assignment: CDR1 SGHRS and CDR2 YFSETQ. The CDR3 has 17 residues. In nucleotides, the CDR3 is TGCGCCAGCAGCTTTGGACTAGCGGGCCCCGCGGGGGGCGAGCAGTACTTC. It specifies CASSFGLAGPAGGEQYF.

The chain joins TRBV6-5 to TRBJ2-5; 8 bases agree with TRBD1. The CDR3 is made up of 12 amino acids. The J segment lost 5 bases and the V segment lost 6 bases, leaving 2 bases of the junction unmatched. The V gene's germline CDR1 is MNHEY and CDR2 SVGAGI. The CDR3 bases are TGTGCCAGCAGACGACAGGGGGAGACCCAGTACTTC. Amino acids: CASRRQGETQYF.

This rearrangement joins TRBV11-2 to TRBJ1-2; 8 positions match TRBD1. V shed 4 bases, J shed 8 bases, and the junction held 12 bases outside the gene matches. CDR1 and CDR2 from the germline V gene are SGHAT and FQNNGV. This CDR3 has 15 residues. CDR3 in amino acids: CASSSYRGEKEGYTF. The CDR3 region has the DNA TGTGCCAGCAGCTCCTACAGGGGGGAGAAAGAGGGCTACACCTTC.

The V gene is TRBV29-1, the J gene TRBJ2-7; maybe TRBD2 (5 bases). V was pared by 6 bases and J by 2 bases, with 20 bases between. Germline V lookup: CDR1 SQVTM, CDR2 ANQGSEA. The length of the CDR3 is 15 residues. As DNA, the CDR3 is TGCAGCGTCCGAGGGCTGAGCTTAGACACCTACGAGCAGTACTTC. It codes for CSVRGLSLDTYEQYF.

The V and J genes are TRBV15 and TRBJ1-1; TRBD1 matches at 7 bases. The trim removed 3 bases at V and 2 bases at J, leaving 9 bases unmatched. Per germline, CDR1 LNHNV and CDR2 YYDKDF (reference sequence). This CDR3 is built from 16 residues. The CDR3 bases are TGTGCCACCAGCAGGGCTCCCGGGACAGCTAACACTGAAGCTTTCTTT. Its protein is CATSRAPGTANTEAFF. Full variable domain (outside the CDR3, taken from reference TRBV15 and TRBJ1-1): DAMVIQNPRYQVTQFGKPVTLSCSQTLNHNVMYWYQQKSSQAPKLLFHYYDKDFNNEADTPDNFQSRRPNTSFCFLDIRSPGLGDTAMYLCATSRAPGTANTEAFFGQGTRLTVV.

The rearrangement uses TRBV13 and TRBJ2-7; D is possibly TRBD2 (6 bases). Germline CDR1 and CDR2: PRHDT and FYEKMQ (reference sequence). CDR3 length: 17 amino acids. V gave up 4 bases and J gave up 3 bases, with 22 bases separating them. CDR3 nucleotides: TGTGCCAGCAGCTCACGAAGGGATACCTCCGGGAGCTACGAGCAGTACTTC. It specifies CASSSRRDTSGSYEQYF.

The CDR3 here is CASSLSQRHGYTF. In DNA form, the CDR3 reads TGTGCCAGCAGCCTAAGTCAGCGACATGGCTACACCTTC. The rearrangement joins TRBV5-6 to TRBJ1-2, with unresolved D. Per the germline V gene, CDR1 is SGHDT and CDR2 is YYEEEE. V lost 4 bases, J lost 6 bases, and 13 bases lay in between. The CDR3 is 13 amino acids.

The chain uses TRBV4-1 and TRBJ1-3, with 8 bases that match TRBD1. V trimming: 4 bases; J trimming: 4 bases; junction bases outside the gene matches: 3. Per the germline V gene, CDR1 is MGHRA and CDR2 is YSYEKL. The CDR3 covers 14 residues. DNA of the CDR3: TGCGCCAGCAGCCCAGGGGGCTTAGGAAACACCATATATTTT. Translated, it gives CASSPGGLGNTIYF.

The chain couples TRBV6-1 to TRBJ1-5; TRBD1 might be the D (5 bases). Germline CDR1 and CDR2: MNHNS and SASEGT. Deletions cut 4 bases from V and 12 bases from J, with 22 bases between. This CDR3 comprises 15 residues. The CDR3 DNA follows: TGTGCCAGCAGTGTGGGGTTGGGGGGGAATGGTGGCCAGCATTTT. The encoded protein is CASSVGLGGNGGQHF.

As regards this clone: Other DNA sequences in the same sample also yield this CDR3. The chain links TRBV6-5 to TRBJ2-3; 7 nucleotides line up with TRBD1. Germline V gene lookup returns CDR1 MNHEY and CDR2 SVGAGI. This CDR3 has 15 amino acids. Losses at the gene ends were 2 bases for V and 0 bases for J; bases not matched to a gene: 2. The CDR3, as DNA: TGTGCCAGCAGTTACAGGGGGCTCAGCACAGATACGCAGTATTTT. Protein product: CASSYRGLSTDTQYF.

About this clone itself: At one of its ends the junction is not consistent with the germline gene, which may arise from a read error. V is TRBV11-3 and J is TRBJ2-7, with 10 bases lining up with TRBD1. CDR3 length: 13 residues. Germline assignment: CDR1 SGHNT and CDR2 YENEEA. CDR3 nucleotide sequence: TGTGCCAGCAGCTTAGATCTGGGACAGGGGATAACCTTC. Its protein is CASSLDLGQGITF.

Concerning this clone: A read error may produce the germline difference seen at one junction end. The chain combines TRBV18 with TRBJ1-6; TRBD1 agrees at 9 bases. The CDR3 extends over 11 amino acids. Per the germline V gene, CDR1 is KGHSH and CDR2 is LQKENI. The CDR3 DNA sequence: TGTGCCAGCTCACCACGGGGACAGGGAAGCTTT. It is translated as CASSPRGQGSF.

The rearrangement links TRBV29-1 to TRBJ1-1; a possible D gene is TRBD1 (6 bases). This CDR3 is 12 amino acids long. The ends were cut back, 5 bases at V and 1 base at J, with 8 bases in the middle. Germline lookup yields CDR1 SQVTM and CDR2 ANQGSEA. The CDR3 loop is CSVQQGNTEAFF. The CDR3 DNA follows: TGCAGCGTTCAACAGGGGAACACTGAAGCTTTCTTT.